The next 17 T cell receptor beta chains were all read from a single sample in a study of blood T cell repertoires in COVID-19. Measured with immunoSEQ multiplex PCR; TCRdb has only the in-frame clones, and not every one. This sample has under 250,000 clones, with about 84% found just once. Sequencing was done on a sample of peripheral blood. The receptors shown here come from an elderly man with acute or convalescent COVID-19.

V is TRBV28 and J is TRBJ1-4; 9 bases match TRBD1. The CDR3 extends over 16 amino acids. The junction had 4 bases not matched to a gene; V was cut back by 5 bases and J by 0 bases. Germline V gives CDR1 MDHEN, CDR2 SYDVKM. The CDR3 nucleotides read TGTGCCAGCAGTCCCGGGACAGGGACAACTAATGAAAAACTGTTTTTT. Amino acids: CASSPGTGTTNEKLFF.

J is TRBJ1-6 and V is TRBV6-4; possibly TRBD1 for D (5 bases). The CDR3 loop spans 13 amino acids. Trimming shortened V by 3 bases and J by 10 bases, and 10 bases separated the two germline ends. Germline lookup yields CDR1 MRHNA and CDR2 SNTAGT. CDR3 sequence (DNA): TGTGCCAGCAGTGAGAATGGGGGGTCACCCCTCCACTTT. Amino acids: CASSENGGSPLHF.

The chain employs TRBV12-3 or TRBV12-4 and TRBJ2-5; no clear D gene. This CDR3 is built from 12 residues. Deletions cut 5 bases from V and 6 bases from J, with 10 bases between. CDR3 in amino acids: CASSPYAQTQYF. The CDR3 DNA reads TGTGCCAGCAGTCCCTACGCGCAGACCCAGTACTTC.

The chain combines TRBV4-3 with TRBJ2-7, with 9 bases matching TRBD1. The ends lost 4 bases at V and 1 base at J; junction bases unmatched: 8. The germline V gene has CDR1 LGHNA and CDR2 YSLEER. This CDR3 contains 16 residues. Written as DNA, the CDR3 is TGCGCCAGCAGCCCCGATGGGGGACAGGGTTCCTACGAGCAGTACTTC. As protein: CASSPDGGQGSYEQYF.

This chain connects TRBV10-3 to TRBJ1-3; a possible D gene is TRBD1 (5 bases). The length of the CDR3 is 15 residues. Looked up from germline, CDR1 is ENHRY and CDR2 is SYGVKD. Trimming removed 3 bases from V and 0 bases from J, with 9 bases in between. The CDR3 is CAISDRAISGNTIYF. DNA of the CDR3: TGTGCCATCAGTGACAGGGCTATCTCTGGAAACACCATATATTTT.

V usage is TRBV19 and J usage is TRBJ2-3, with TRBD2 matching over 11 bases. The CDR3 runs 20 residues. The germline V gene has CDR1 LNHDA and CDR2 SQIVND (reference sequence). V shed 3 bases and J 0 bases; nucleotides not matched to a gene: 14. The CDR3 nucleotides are TGTGCCAGTAGTATTACTAGCGGGGGCCCAATTATACGGAGCACAGATACGCAGTATTTT. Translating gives CASSITSGGPIIRSTDTQYF.

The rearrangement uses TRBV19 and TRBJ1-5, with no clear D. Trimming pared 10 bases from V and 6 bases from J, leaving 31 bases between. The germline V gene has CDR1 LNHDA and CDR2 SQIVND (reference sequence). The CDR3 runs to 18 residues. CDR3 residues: CATPGLATRPDFAQPQHF. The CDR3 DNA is TGTGCCACCCCCGGGTTGGCTACACGGCCCGATTTTGCTCAGCCCCAGCATTTT.

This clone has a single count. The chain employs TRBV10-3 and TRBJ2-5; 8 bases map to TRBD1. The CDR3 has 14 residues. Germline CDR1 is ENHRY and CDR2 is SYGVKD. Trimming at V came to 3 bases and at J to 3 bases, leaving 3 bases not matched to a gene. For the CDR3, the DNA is TGTGCCATCAGTGACGACAGGGGAGAAGAGACCCAGTACTTC. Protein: CAISDDRGEETQYF.

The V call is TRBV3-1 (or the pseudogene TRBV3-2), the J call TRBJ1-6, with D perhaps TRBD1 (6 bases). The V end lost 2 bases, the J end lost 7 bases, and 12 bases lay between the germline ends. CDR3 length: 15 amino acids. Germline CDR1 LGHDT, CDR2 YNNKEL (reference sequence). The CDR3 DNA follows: TGTGCCAGCAGCCAAACAGGGATTTTGAATTCACCCCTCCACTTT. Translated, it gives CASSQTGILNSPLHF.

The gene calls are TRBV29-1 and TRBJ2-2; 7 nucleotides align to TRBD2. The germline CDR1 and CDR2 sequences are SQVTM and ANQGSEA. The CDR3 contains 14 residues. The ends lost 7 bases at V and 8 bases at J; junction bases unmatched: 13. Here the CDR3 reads CSAAYGLAAGELFF. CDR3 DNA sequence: TGCAGCGCGGCCTACGGCCTAGCGGCGGGGGAGCTGTTTTTT.

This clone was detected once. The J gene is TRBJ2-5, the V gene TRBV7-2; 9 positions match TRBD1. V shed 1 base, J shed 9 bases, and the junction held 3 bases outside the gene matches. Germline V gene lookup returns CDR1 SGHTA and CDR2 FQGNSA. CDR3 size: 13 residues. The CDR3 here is CASSLDRGRAQYF. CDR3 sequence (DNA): TGTGCCAGCAGCTTAGACAGGGGGCGGGCCCAGTACTTC.

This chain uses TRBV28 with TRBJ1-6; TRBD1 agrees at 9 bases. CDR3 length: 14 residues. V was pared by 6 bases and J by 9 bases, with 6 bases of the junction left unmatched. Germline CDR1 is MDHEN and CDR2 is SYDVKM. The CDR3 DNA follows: TGTGCCAGCAGCTTACCGGGACAGGGTTCACCCCTCCACTTT. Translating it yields CASSLPGQGSPLHF. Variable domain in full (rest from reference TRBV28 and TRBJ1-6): DVKVTQSSRYLVKRTGEKVFLECVQDMDHENMFWYRQDPGLGLRLIYFSYDVKMKEKGDIPEGYSVSREKKERFSLILESASTNQTSMYLCASSLPGQGSPLHFGNGTRLTVT.

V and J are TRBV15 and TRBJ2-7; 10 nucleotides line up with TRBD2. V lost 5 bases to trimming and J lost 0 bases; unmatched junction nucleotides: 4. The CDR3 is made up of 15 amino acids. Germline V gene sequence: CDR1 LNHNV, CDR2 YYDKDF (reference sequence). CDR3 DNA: TGTGCCACCAGCGCGCGACTAGCGGGCTCCTACGAGCAGTACTTC. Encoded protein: CATSARLAGSYEQYF.

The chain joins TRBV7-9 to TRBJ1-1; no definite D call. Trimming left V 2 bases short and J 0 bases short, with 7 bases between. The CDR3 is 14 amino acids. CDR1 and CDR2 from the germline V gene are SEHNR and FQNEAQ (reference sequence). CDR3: CASSLTTVNTEAFF. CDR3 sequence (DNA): TGTGCCAGCAGCTTAACGACTGTGAACACTGAAGCTTTCTTT.

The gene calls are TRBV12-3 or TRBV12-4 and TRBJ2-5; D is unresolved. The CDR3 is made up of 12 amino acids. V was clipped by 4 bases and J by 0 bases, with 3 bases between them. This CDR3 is CASSSNQETQYF. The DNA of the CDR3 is TGTGCCAGCAGTTCAAACCAAGAGACCCAGTACTTC.

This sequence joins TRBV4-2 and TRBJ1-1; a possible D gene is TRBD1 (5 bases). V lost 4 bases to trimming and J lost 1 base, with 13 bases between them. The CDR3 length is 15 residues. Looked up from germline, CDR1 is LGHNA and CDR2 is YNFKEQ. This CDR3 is CASSRPGAPNTEAFF. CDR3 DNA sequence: TGTGCCAGCAGCCGGCCTGGGGCACCGAACACTGAAGCTTTCTTT.

In DNA, the CDR3 is TGTGCCAGCAGGAACTCACCCGGCGGTGGTCGGGAGCAGTACTTC. Protein sequence: CASRNSPGGGREQYF. The genes are TRBV28 and TRBJ2-7; D gene ambiguous. Germline V gene lookup returns CDR1 MDHEN and CDR2 SYDVKM. V was clipped by 6 bases and J by 7 bases, with 22 bases between them. This CDR3 has 15 amino acids.